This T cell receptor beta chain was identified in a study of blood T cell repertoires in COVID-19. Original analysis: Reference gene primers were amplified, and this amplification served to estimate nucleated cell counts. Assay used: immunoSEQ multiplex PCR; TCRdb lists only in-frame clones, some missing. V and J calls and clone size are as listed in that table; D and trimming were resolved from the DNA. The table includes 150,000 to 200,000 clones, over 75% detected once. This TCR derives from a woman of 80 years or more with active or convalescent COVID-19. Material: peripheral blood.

The CDR3 here is CASSQDLGARDYGYTF. DNA for the CDR3: TGTGCCAGCAGCCAAGATTTGGGGGCGCGGGACTATGGCTACACCTTC. The chain joins TRBV3-1 (or the pseudogene TRBV3-2) to TRBJ1-2, with TRBD1 as a possible D gene (6 bases). CDR3 length: 16 residues. Looked up from germline, CDR1 is LGHDT and CDR2 is YNNKEL (reference sequence). The V end was cut by 0 bases, the J end by 3 bases, with 14 bases between.